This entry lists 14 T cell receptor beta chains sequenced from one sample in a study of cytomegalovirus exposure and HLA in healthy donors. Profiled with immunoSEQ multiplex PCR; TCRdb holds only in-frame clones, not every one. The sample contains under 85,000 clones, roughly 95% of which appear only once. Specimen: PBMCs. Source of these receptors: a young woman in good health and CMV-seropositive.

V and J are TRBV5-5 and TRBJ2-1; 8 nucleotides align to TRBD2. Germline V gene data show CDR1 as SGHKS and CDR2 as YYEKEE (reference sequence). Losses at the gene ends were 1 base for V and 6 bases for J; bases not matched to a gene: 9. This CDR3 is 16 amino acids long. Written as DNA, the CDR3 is TGTGCCAGCAGCTTGATCTCGGGGGGGGGCTTCAATGAGCAGTTCTTC. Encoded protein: CASSLISGGGFNEQFF.

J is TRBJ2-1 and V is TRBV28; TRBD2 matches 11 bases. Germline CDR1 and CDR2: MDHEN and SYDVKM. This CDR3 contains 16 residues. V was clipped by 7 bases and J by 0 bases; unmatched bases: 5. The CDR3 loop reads CASTSGRTYSYNEQFF. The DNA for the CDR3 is TGTGCCAGCACTAGCGGGAGGACCTACTCCTACAATGAGCAGTTCTTC.

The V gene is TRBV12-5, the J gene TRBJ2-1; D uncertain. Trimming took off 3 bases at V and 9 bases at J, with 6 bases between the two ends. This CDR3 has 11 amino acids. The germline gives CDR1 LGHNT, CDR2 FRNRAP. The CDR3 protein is CASGFRSEQFF. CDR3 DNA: TGTGCTAGTGGTTTTCGTTCTGAGCAGTTCTTC.

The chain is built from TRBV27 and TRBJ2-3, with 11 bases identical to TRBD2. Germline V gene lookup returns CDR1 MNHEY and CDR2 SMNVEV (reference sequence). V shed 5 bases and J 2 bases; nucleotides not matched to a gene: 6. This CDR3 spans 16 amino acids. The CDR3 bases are TGTGCCAGCAGTACTATAGCGGGAGGGCCCACAGATACGCAGTATTTT. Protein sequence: CASSTIAGGPTDTQYF.

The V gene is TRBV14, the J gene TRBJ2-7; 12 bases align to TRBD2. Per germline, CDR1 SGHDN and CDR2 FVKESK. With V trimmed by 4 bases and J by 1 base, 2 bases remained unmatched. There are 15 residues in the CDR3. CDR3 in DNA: TGTGCCAGCAGCCGAGGGACTAGCGGGTCCTACGAGCAGTACTTC. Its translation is CASSRGTSGSYEQYF. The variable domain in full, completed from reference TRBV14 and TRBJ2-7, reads EAGVTQFPSHSVIEKGQTVTLRCDPISGHDNLYWYRRVMGKEIKFLLHFVKESKQDESGMPNNRFLAERTGGTYSTLKVQPAELEDSGVYFCASSRGTSGSYEQYFGPGTRLTVT.

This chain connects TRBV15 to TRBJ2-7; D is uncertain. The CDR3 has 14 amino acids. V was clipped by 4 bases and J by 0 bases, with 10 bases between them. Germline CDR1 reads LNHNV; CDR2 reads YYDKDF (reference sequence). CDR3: CATSIRSSSYEQYF. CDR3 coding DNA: TGTGCCACCAGCATCAGGTCCAGCTCCTACGAGCAGTACTTC.

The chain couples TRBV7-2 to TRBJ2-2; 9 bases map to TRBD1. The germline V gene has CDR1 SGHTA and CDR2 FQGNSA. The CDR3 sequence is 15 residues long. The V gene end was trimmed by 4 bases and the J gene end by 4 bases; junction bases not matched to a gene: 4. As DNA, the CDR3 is TGTGCCAGCAGCTCGAACAGGGGGCCCACCGGGGAGCTGTTTTTT. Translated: CASSSNRGPTGELFF.

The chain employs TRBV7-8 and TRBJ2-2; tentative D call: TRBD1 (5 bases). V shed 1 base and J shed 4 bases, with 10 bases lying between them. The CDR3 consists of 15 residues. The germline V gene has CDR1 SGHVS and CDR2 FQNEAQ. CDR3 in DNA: TGTGCCAGCAGCTTAGTGGCAGGGATCACCGGGGAGCTGTTTTTT. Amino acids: CASSLVAGITGELFF.

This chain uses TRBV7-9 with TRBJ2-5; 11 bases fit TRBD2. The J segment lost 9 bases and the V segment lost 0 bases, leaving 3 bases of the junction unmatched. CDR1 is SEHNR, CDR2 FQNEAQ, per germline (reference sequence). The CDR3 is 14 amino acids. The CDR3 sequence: CASSLASGGAAQYF. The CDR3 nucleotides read TGTGCCAGCAGCTTAGCTAGCGGGGGGGCAGCCCAGTACTTC.

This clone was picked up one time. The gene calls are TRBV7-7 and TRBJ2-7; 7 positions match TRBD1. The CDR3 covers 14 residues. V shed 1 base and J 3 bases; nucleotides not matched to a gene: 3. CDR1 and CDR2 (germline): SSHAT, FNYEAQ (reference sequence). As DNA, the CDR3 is TGTGCCAGCAGCTTAGACCGGGACAGCTACGAGCAGTACTTC. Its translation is CASSLDRDSYEQYF.

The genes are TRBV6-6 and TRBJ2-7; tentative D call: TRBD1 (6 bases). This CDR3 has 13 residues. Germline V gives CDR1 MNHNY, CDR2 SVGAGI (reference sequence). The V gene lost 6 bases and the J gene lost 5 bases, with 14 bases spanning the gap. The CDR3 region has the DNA TGTGCCAGCAGGGACCCAGGGGTGGACGAGCAGTACTTC. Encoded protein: CASRDPGVDEQYF.

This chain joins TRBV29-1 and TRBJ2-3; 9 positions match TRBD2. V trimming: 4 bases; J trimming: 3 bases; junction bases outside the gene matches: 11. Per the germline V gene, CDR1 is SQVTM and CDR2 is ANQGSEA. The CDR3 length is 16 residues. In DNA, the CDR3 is TGCAGCGTTGTAGGACTTTGGGGACTAGCAACAGATACGCAGTATTTT. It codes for CSVVGLWGLATDTQYF.

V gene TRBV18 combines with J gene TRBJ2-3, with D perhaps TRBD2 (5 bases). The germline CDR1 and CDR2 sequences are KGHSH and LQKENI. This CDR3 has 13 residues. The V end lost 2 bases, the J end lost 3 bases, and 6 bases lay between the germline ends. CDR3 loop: CASSPIATDTQYF. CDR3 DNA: TGTGCCAGCTCACCAATAGCGACAGATACGCAGTATTTT.

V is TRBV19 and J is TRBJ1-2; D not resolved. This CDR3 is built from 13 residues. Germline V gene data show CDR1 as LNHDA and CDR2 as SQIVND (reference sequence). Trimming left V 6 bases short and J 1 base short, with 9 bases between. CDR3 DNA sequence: TGTGCCAGTAGGAACAAAATTAACTATGGCTACACCTTC. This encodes CASRNKINYGYTF.